What follows describes a single T cell receptor (beta chain). This specimen belongs to a study of T cell changes during pregnancy in multiple sclerosis. V lost 9 bases and J lost 8, with 14 bases in between. Germline V lookup: CDR1 SGHAT, CDR2 FQDESV (reference sequence). This CDR3 spans 12 amino acids. Profiling relied on immunoSEQ multiplex PCR, and the TCRdb table lists in-frame clones only, not all of them. Of approximately 45,000 clones listed, 75% to 95% are singletons. The specimen was CD8+ T cells from peripheral blood mononuclear cells, collected in the second trimester of pregnancy. V usage is TRBV11-1 and J usage is TRBJ2-1; maybe TRBD2 (5 bases). This receptor was identified in a female donor with multiple sclerosis, enrolled in a pregnancy study. The CDR3 region is CASTSMGDEQFF. The CDR3 region has the DNA TGTGCCAGTACGTCAATGGGAGATGAGCAGTTCTTC.